The 21 T cell receptor beta chains presented below share a single source sample, sequenced in a study of T cell responses to AZD1222 COVID-19 vaccine. TCRdb's table, derived via immunoSEQ multiplex PCR, lists solely in-frame clones and lacks some. The repertoire holds roughly 100,000 clones, with 75% to 90% as singletons. Source: peripheral blood, taken on day 0 of AZD1222 vaccination. Every receptor here comes from an adult in good health.

This chain uses TRBV11-3 with TRBJ2-3; the D is unclear. V was trimmed by 4 bases and J by 0 bases, leaving 2 bases between them. The length of the CDR3 is 12 residues. Germline V gene sequence: CDR1 SGHNT, CDR2 YENEEA. This chain's CDR3 is CASSSSTDTQYF. In DNA, the CDR3 is TGTGCCAGCAGCTCCAGCACAGATACGCAGTATTTT.

This clone occurred a few times. The rearrangement uses TRBV2 and TRBJ1-3, with a possible D match to TRBD1 (5 bases). Trimming took 4 bases from V and 4 from J, leaving 11 bases between them. CDR1 and CDR2 (germline): SNHLY, FYNNEI. The CDR3 sequence is 14 residues long. CDR3 coding DNA: TGTGCCAGCAGTGCTGGGGGGTACGGAAACACCATATATTTT. Translated: CASSAGGYGNTIYF.

This chain uses TRBV5-4 with TRBJ2-3; D gene ambiguous. CDR1 is SGHNT, CDR2 YYREEE, per germline (reference sequence). The CDR3 spans 16 residues. Trimming cost V 0 bases and J 0 bases, with 11 bases left between them. This CDR3 reads CASSLDERPSTDTQYF. CDR3 bases: TGTGCCAGCAGCTTGGACGAGCGCCCTAGCACAGATACGCAGTATTTT. The complete variable domain, with remaining parts taken from reference TRBV5-4 and TRBJ2-3, reads ETGVTQSPTHLIKTRGQQVTLRCSSQSGHNTVSWYQQALGQGPQFIFQYYREEENGRGNFPPRFSGLQFPNYSSELNVNALELDDSALYLCASSLDERPSTDTQYFGPGTRLTVL.

The V call is TRBV10-1, the J call TRBJ2-2, with a tentative D call TRBD2 (7 bases). Looked up from germline, CDR1 is WNHNN and CDR2 is SYGVQD (reference sequence). Between the trimmed V and J ends, which lost 8 bases and 6 bases, there was a span of 16 bases. This CDR3 has 14 residues. The CDR3 DNA sequence: TGCGCCAGCGGGGTTCGGGGGGCACCCGGGGAGCTGTTTTTT. It encodes CASGVRGAPGELFF.

The V call is TRBV28, the J call TRBJ2-3, with D perhaps matching TRBD1 (6 bases). Germline V CDR1 and CDR2: MDHEN, SYDVKM. This CDR3 is 13 amino acids long. V lost 7 bases, J lost 3 bases, and 11 bases lay in between. DNA for the CDR3: TGTGCCAGCATGGGGGCCTCAACAGATACGCAGTATTTT. This codes for CASMGASTDTQYF.

The rearrangement links TRBV9 to TRBJ1-2; TRBD1 is a possible D gene (6 bases). V lost 0 bases and J lost 4, with 10 bases in between. Germline CDR1 and CDR2: SGDLS and YYNGEE. CDR3 length: 14 amino acids. In nucleotides, the CDR3 is TGTGCCAGCAGCGTAGGGGGGGCAGGCTATGGCTACACCTTC. The encoded protein is CASSVGGAGYGYTF. Based on the CDR3 plus reference TRBV9 and TRBJ1-2, the full variable domain is DSGVTQTPKHLITATGQRVTLRCSPRSGDLSVYWYQQSLDQGLQFLIQYYNGEERAKGNILERFSAQQFPDLHSELNLSSLELGDSALYFCASSVGGAGYGYTFGSGTRLTVV.

The chain couples TRBV7-8 to TRBJ2-3; no clear D. V was cut by 4 bases and J by 1 base, with 6 bases left in between. The V gene's germline CDR1 is SGHVS and CDR2 FQNEAQ. The CDR3 spans 13 residues. In DNA form, the CDR3 reads TGTGCCAGCAGCTATGGCCGCACAGATACGCAGTATTTT. It specifies CASSYGRTDTQYF.

The chain is built from TRBV19 and TRBJ1-1, with D maybe TRBD1 (5 bases). The CDR3 spans 17 residues. V lost 1 base and J 2 bases, leaving 17 bases between the germline ends. Germline CDR1 is LNHDA and CDR2 is SQIVND (reference sequence). The CDR3 coding sequence is TGTGCCAGTAGTATAGTTTTCGGGGCGGTAGTTAACACTGAAGCTTTCTTT. This codes for CASSIVFGAVVNTEAFF. The whole variable domain, remainder taken from reference TRBV19 and TRBJ1-1, is DGGITQSPKYLFRKEGQNVTLSCEQNLNHDAMYWYRQDPGQGLRLIYYSQIVNDFQKGDIAEGYSVSREKKESFPLTVTSAQKNPTAFYLCASSIVFGAVVNTEAFFGQGTRLTVV.

The chain is built from TRBV30 and TRBJ1-2; 12 nucleotides match TRBD1. The CDR3 spans 17 residues. V lost 7 bases and J lost 5; bases outside the gene matches: 17. Germline V lookup: CDR1 GTSNPN, CDR2 SVGIG (reference sequence). This chain's CDR3 is CALNNRDRGQIWYGYTF. DNA for the CDR3: TGTGCCTTGAACAACCGGGACAGGGGGCAAATCTGGTATGGCTACACCTTC.

As concerns this clone: Its ends do not fully match the called genes, so a read error is possible. This chain uses TRBV6-6 with TRBJ2-1; possibly TRBD2 for D (6 bases). The CDR3 runs 11 residues. In germline, CDR1 is MNHNY, CDR2 SVGAGI (reference sequence). The CDR3 is CASSYRLERVF. CDR3 bases: TGTGCCAGCAGTTACCGACTAGAAAGGGTCTTC.

V usage is TRBV25-1 and J usage is TRBJ2-5; D unclear. The CDR3 loop spans 11 amino acids. Trimming removed 6 bases at V and 5 bases at J, with 7 bases between. Germline loops: CDR1 MGHDK, CDR2 SYGVNS. The DNA for the CDR3 is TGTGCCAGCAGCCCTCAGGAGACCCAGTACTTC. Its translation: CASSPQETQYF.

The V gene is TRBV7-9, the J gene TRBJ2-2; D may be TRBD1 (6 bases). Germline V gene lookup returns CDR1 SEHNR and CDR2 FQNEAQ (reference sequence). The CDR3 spans 15 residues. V lost 0 bases and J lost 7, with 12 bases in between. The DNA for the CDR3 is TGTGCCAGCAGCTTAGCCCCACAAGGGGGCGGGGAGCTGTTTTTT. It codes for CASSLAPQGGGELFF.

The genes are TRBV6-6 and TRBJ1-4, with TRBD1 matching 9 bases. The junction had 7 bases not matched to a gene; V was cut back by 3 bases and J by 5 bases. The germline V gene encodes CDR1 MNHNY and CDR2 SVGAGI (reference sequence). The CDR3 has 16 residues. CDR3 sequence reads: CASSYGQGMENEKLFF. The CDR3 bases are TGTGCCAGCAGTTATGGACAGGGGATGGAGAATGAAAAACTGTTTTTT.

V is TRBV7-2 and J is TRBJ2-5; TRBD2 aligns across 11 bases. The CDR3 is 17 amino acids. V was pared by 1 base and J by 3 bases, with 7 bases of the junction left unmatched. Germline CDR1 is SGHTA and CDR2 is FQGNSA. CDR3 sequence reads: CASSLVRASGGKETQYF. As DNA, the CDR3 is TGTGCCAGCAGCTTAGTGAGGGCTAGCGGGGGGAAAGAGACCCAGTACTTC.

This chain joins TRBV28 and TRBJ2-1, with TRBD1 matching over 7 bases. Germline values: CDR1 MDHEN, CDR2 SYDVKM. Trimming removed 2 bases from V and 2 bases from J; junction bases left unmatched: 12. The CDR3 consists of 18 residues. The CDR3, as DNA: TGTGCCAGCAGTTTAGAGGGGTCCGGGGACAGACCCTACAATGAGCAGTTCTTC. Translating gives CASSLEGSGDRPYNEQFF.

This clone was observed a single time. This CDR3 is also generated by other DNA sequences in the sample. The chain links TRBV12-3 or TRBV12-4 to TRBJ1-2; D is unresolved. The CDR3 is 12 amino acids. V shed 5 bases and J shed 5 bases, with 9 bases lying between them. CDR3 coding DNA: TGTGCCAGCAGTCCCAGCGGGTATGGCTACACCTTC. It codes for CASSPSGYGYTF.

The rearrangement links TRBV29-1 to TRBJ2-5; 8 bases match TRBD2. Per the germline V gene, CDR1 is SQVTM and CDR2 is ANQGSEA. The CDR3 extends over 13 amino acids. J was trimmed by 4 bases and V by 5 bases; bases with no gene match: 6. CDR3 bases: TGCAGCGTTTCGGGAGCGGGGGTAGAGACCCAGTACTTC. Its protein is CSVSGAGVETQYF.

The chain recombines TRBV3-1 (or the pseudogene TRBV3-2) with TRBJ2-7; 9 bases are shared with TRBD1. The length of the CDR3 is 15 residues. Germline trimming cut 2 bases from V and 6 bases from J; bases unmatched to any gene: 8. CDR1 is LGHDT and CDR2 is YNNKEL in the germline V gene (reference sequence). Here the CDR3 reads CASSQFVGQGGEQYF. CDR3 sequence (DNA): TGTGCCAGCAGCCAATTTGTGGGACAGGGTGGCGAGCAGTACTTC.

The V and J genes are TRBV7-9 and TRBJ1-2; 7 bases match TRBD1. The CDR3 runs to 13 residues. The ends lost 4 bases at V and 4 bases at J; junction bases unmatched: 3. The germline CDR1 and CDR2 sequences are SEHNR and FQNEAQ (reference sequence). The CDR3 bases are TGTGCCAGCAGCTCACAGGGGTTCTATGGCTACACCTTC. Its protein product is CASSSQGFYGYTF. Looking up the rest from reference TRBV7-9 and TRBJ1-2 gives the full variable domain: DTGVSQNPRHKITKRGQNVTFRCDPISEHNRLYWYRQTLGQGPEFLTYFQNEAQLEKSRLLSDRFSAERPKGSFSTLEIQRTEQGDSAMYLCASSSQGFYGYTFGSGTRLTVV.

V and J are TRBV28 and TRBJ1-6; 8 bases agree with TRBD1. Trimming cost V 5 bases and J 7 bases; bases outside gene matches: 7. The CDR3 is 15 residues long. Looked up from germline, CDR1 is MDHEN and CDR2 is SYDVKM. The CDR3 region has the DNA TGTGCCAGCAGTCCGAATAACAGGGGGAATTCACCCCTCCACTTT. This sequence encodes CASSPNNRGNSPLHF. The whole variable domain, filled in from reference TRBV28 and TRBJ1-6, reads DVKVTQSSRYLVKRTGEKVFLECVQDMDHENMFWYRQDPGLGLRLIYFSYDVKMKEKGDIPEGYSVSREKKERFSLILESASTNQTSMYLCASSPNNRGNSPLHFGNGTRLTVT.

This clone is a singleton in its sample. The V call is TRBV4-3, the J call TRBJ2-3, with 10 bases identical to TRBD2. Germline V gene data show CDR1 as LGHNA and CDR2 as YSLEER. The CDR3 length is 15 residues. The trim removed 4 bases at V and 1 base at J, leaving 2 bases unmatched. This chain's CDR3 is CASSRGTSGTDTQYF. As DNA, the CDR3 is TGCGCCAGCAGCCGCGGGACTAGCGGCACAGATACGCAGTATTTT.